Sequencing of this T cell receptor (beta chain) was carried out in a study of OX40 agonist ivuxolimab in advanced cancers. Study in general: The diagnoses of dose-escalation patients were hepatocellular carcinoma, melanoma, renal cell or head and neck cancer. Among those enrolled, mean age was about 62 years (range roughly 20 to 80) and about 79% were male.

A remark on this clone: Antigen specificity is unknown.

The repertoire was sequenced with immunoSEQ multiplex PCR; TCRdb's copy has only in-frame clones and lacks some. The sample holds some 70,000 clones; 85% are singletons and the top ten take 5.5% to 7%. V shed 6 bases and J 1 base; nucleotides not matched to a gene: 5. Germline CDR1 and CDR2: MNHEY and SVGAGI. This CDR3 region has 15 residues. Study findings and constraints: It was also the case that some nonresponders had low normalized T-cell clonal expansion. With doses of 0.1-3.0 mg/kg, partial responders showed among the lowest clonal expansion.

This clonotype was obtained from an adult with an advanced solid tumor such as melanoma, head and neck, liver or kidney cancer. The material was CD4+ or CD8+ T cells sorted from blood, obtained in a trial of the OX40 agonist ivuxolimab. The chain links TRBV6-5 to TRBJ1-3; 8 bases agree with TRBD1. In nucleotides, the CDR3 is TGTGCCAGCAGCCGACAGGGGTCTTCTGGAAACACCATATATTTT. Residues: CASSRQGSSGNTIYF.